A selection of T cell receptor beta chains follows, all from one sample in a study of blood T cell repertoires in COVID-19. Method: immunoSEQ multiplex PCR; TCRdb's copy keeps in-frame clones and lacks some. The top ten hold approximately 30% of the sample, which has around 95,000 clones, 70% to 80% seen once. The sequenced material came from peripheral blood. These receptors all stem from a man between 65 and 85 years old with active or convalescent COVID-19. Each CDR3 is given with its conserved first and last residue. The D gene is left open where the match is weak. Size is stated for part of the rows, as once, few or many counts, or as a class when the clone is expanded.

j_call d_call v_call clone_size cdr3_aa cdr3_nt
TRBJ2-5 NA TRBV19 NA CASSPQRGTETQYF TGTGCCAGTAGTCCCCAGAGGGGGACGGAGACCCAGTACTTC
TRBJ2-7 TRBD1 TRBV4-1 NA CASSSGTGAYEQYF TGCGCCAGCAGCTCCGGGACAGGGGCCTACGAGCAGTACTTC
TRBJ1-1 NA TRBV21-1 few CASSKFGGGSFRTEAFF NA
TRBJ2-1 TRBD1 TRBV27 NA CASRRTGTNEQFF TGTGCCAGCAGGCGGACAGGGACCAATGAGCAGTTCTTC
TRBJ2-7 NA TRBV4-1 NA CASSQVGAYEQYF TGCGCCAGCAGCCAGGTAGGGGCCTACGAGCAGTACTTC
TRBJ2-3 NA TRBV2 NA CASKQVTDTQYF TGTGCCAGCAAACAGGTCACAGATACGCAGTATTTT
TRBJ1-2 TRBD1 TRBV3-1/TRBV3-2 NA CASSQNTGEPSGYTF TGTGCCAGCAGCCAGAACACAGGGGAGCCTAGCGGCTACACCTTC
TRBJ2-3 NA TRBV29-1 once CSVEQGYGTDTQYF TGCAGCGTTGAGCAGGGGTACGGCACAGATACGCAGTATTTT
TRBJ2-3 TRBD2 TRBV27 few CASSRTSGPASTDTQYF TGTGCCAGCAGTCGGACTAGCGGGCCGGCTAGCACAGATACGCAGTATTTT
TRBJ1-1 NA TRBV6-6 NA CASSRIQGNTEAFF TGTGCCAGCAGCAGAATCCAGGGGAACACTGAAGCTTTCTTT
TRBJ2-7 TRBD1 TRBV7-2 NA CASSEGTGALSYEQYF TGTGCCAGCAGCGAAGGGACAGGGGCCCTGTCCTACGAGCAGTACTTC
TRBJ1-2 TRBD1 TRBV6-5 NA CASSSQGAYYGYTF TGTGCCAGCAGTAGTCAGGGGGCGTACTATGGCTACACCTTC
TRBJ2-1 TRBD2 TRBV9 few CASSADGLAGNEQFF TGTGCCAGCAGCGCCGACGGACTAGCGGGTAATGAGCAGTTCTTC
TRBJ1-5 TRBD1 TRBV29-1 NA CSAGTGGNQPQHF TGCAGCGCCGGGACAGGGGGGAATCAGCCCCAGCATTTT
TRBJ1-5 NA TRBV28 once CASTGDSNQPQHF TGTGCCAGCACGGGGGATAGCAATCAGCCCCAGCATTTT
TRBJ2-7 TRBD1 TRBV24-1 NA CATSETGAYEQYF TGTGCCACCAGTGAGACAGGGGCCTACGAGCAGTACTTC
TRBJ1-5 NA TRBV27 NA CASRPGHMSNQPQHF TGTGCCAGCAGACCAGGGCATATGAGCAATCAGCCCCAGCATTTT
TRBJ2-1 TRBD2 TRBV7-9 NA CASSWTSGRNNEQFF TGTGCCAGCAGCTGGACTAGCGGGAGAAACAATGAGCAGTTCTTC
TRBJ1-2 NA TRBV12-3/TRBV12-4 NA CASSVTSYGYTF TGTGCCAGCAGTGTAACAAGCTATGGCTACACCTTC
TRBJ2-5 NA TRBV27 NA CASCQWGSLGETQYF TGTGCCAGCTGTCAGTGGGGCAGCTTGGGGGAGACCCAGTACTTC
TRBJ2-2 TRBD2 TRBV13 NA CASSYGLAGDQRLNTGELFF TGTGCCAGCAGCTATGGACTAGCGGGAGACCAGCGCCTGAACACCGGGGAGCTGTTTTTT
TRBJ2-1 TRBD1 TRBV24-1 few CATSDLRQGARQFF TGTGCCACCAGTGATTTGCGACAGGGTGCACGGCAGTTCTTC
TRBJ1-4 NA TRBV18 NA CASLNEKLFF TGTGCCAGCCTTAATGAAAAACTGTTTTTT
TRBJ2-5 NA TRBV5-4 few CASSSILQETQYF TGTGCCAGCAGCTCGATACTCCAAGAGACCCAGTACTTC